This TCR beta chain was recorded in a study of PD-1 blockade in classical Hodgkin lymphoma. Only in-frame clones appear in the TCRdb table, and some are missing; sequencing was by immunoSEQ multiplex PCR. The table lists about 86,000 clones, roughly 89% of them singletons, with around 10% in the top ten. Every single patient, without exception, relapsed after autologous stem cell transplantation, and brentuximab vedotin exposure varied. The sample holds one count of this clone. Its antigen is still unknown. Germline V gene sequence: CDR1 SEHNR, CDR2 FQNEAQ (reference sequence). J gave up 6 bases and V 5 bases, and 4 bases lay outside the gene matches. The CDR3 contains 13 residues. Points from the study as a whole: Any patient who commenced nivolumab under 1 year after ASCT was excluded. Repertoire difference causes, possibly disease activity or prior therapy, remain undefined. When set against healthy donors, newly diagnosed patients were reported to show lower baseline TCR diversity. Complete responders entered with baseline diversity on par with newly diagnosed patients, the results showed.

V is TRBV7-9 and J is TRBJ1-5; 7 bases map to TRBD1. The specimen was peripheral blood mononuclear cells (PBMCs), collected before the second cycle of nivolumab. The receptor was isolated from a human donor with classical Hodgkin lymphoma. In DNA form, the CDR3 reads TGTGCCAGCAGCCCCACAGGGGTTCAGCCCCAGCATTTT. Residues: CASSPTGVQPQHF.